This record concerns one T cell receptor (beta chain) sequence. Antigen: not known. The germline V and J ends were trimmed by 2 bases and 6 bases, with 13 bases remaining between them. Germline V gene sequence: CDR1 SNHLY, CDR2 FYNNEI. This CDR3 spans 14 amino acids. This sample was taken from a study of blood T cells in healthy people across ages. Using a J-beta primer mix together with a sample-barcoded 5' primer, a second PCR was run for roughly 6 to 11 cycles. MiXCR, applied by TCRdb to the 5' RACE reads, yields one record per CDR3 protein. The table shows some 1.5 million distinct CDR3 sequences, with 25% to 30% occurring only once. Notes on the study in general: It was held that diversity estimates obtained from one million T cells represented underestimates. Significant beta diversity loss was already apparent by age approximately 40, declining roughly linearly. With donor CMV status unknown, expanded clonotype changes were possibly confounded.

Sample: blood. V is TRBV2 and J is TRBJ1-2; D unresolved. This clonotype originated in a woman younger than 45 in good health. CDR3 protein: CASSERRPGDGYTF. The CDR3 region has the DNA TGTGCCAGCAGTGAACGAAGACCCGGGGATGGCTACACCTTC. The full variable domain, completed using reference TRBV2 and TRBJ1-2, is EPEVTQTPSHQVTQMGQEVILRCVPISNHLYFYWYRQILGQKVEFLVSFYNNEISEKSEIFDDQFSVERPDGSNFTLKIRSTKLEDSAMYFCASSERRPGDGYTFGSGTRLTVV.